Below, one T cell receptor beta chain is given with its context. The antigen remains unidentified. Profiling relied on immunoSEQ multiplex PCR, and the TCRdb table lists in-frame clones only, not all of them. This sample has 55,000 to 90,000 clones, with around 86% found just once. The V end was cut by 0 bases, the J end by 0 bases, with 5 bases between. CDR1 and CDR2 (germline): LGHNA, YNFKEQ. This CDR3 is 15 amino acids long. The data stem from a study of OX40 agonist ivuxolimab in advanced cancers. Whole-study context: Among those enrolled, mean age was around 60 years (range 23 to 79) and approximately 80% were male. Previous treatment with anti-PD-1, anti-PD-L1 or anti-CTLA-4 therapy was allowed; 35% to 50% had received some.

A history of autoimmune disease or systemic immunosuppression excluded patients. Study outcomes and limitations: Several nonresponders also turned out to have low normalized T-cell clonal expansion.

The input for sequencing was CD4+ or CD8+ T cells sorted from blood, taken in a trial of the OX40 agonist ivuxolimab. This TCR derives from an adult with an advanced solid tumor such as melanoma, head and neck, liver or kidney cancer. The V call is TRBV4-2, the J call TRBJ1-4; D is uncertain. The DNA of the CDR3 is TGTGCCAGCAGCCAAGACAGATCAACTAATGAAAAACTGTTTTTT. This gives the protein CASSQDRSTNEKLFF.